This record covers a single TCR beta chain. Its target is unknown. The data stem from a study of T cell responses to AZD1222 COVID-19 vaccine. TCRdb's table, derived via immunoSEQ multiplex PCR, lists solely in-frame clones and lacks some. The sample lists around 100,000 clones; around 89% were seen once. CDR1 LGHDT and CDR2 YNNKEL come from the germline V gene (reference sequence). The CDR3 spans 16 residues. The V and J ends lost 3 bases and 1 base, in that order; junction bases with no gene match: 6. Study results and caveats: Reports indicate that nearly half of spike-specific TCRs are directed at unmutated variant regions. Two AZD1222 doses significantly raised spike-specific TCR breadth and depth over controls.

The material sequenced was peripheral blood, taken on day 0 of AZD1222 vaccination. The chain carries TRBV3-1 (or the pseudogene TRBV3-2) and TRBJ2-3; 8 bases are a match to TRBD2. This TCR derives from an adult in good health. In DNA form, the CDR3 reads TGTGCCAGCAGCCAGGATAGCGGGGACCGCACAGATACGCAGTATTTT. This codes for CASSQDSGDRTDTQYF.